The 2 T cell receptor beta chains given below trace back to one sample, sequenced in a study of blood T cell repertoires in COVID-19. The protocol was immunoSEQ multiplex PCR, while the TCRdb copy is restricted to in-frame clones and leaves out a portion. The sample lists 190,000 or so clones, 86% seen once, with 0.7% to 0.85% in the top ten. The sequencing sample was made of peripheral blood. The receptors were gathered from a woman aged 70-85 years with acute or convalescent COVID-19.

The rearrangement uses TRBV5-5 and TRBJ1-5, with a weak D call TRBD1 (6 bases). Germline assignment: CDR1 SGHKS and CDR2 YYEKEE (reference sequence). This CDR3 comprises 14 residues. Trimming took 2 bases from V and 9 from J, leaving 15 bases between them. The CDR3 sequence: CASSLSQGTGPQHF. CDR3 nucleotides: TGTGCCAGCAGCTTATCTCAGGGGACGGGGCCCCAGCATTTT.

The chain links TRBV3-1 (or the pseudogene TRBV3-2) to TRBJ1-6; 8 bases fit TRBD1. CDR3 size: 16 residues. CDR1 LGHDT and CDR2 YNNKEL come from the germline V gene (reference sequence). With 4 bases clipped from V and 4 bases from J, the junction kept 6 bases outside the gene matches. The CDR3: CASSPAGTGYNSPLHF. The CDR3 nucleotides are TGTGCCAGCAGCCCGGCCGGGACAGGTTATAATTCACCCCTCCACTTT.